This T cell receptor beta chain derives from a study of blood T cell repertoires in COVID-19. Study at large: Samples taken during acute and convalescent COVID-19 were collected in the United States, Italy and Spain. PBMCs, B-cell-depleted T cells, or T cells provided the cDNA or gDNA that made up the material.

Original handling: By means of reference gene primer amplification, nucleated cell counts were estimated. TCRdb keeps only in-frame clones here, not all; method: immunoSEQ multiplex PCR. The V and J calls and the clone size are those of that table, but D and trimming were determined from the DNA. The repertoire has around 50,000 clones, approximately 86% of them found once; the top ten carry 15% to 20%. The length of the CDR3 is 13 residues. Germline values: CDR1 LGHNA, CDR2 YNFKEQ. Trimming shortened V by 7 bases and J by 0 bases, and 9 bases separated the two germline ends. The receptor was isolated from a man in his fifties or sixties with active or convalescent COVID-19. Sequences were obtained from peripheral blood. The genes are TRBV4-2 and TRBJ1-1; D gene uncertain. As DNA, the CDR3 is TGTGCCAGCACGGGCAGTTTGAACACTGAAGCTTTCTTT. Translating it yields CASTGSLNTEAFF.